This record covers a single T cell receptor (beta chain). The study drew participants aged about 18 to 95 years from some 23 US areas. This entry belongs to a study of blood T cell repertoires in COVID-19. Germline assignment: CDR1 KGHDR and CDR2 SFDVKD. V lost 9 bases, J lost 3 bases, and 13 bases stayed unmatched. CDR3 length: 16 amino acids. Sequencing used immunoSEQ multiplex PCR; TCRdb keeps in-frame clones, though not all of them. Of 180,000 or so clones in the sample, approximately 80% were seen once. Material: PBMCs or T cells enriched from blood (not recorded which). This chain connects TRBV24-1 to TRBJ1-1; 9 positions match TRBD1. This TCR was sampled from a man in his forties or fifties who had recovered from COVID-19. CDR3 nucleotides: TGTGCCACCCGGCCGGGACAGGGTGAGTCTGACACTGAAGCTTTCTTT. It specifies CATRPGQGESDTEAFF.